This paragraph reports one TCR beta chain. The sample is drawn from a study of cytomegalovirus exposure and HLA in healthy donors. The donors were members of the validation cohort comprising approximately 120 subjects, separate from the roughly 670-subject first cohort. Assay used: immunoSEQ multiplex PCR; TCRdb lists only in-frame clones, some missing. The sample yields some 130,000 clones, 89% seen once. Germline loops: CDR1 SGHRS, CDR2 YFSETQ. This CDR3 region has 15 residues. Unmatched junction bases numbered 8, after V lost 3 bases and J lost 4 bases. The receptor comes from a woman in her late teens or twenties in good health and CMV-seronegative. The material sequenced was PBMCs. This rearrangement joins TRBV5-1 to TRBJ2-7; 9 bases are shared with TRBD1. The CDR3: CASSSMTGGVYEQYF. The CDR3, as DNA: TGCGCCAGCAGCTCGATGACAGGGGGAGTGTACGAGCAGTACTTC.